At least ten counts were recorded for the clone carrying this T cell receptor beta chain. The sample is drawn from a study of CD8 T cells in ankylosing spondylitis. Each CDR3 protein is one row after TCRdb ran MiXCR on the 5' RACE reads. The sample has around 130,000 distinct CDR3 sequences; approximately 9.9% are singletons. This CDR3 is built from 17 residues. V lost 2 bases and J lost 5, with 21 bases in between. This receptor was identified in a male donor with ankylosing spondylitis or in good health (not recorded which). The J gene is TRBJ2-5, the V gene TRBV12-3 or TRBV12-4; D possibly corresponds to TRBD2 (6 bases). The specimen was blood, either unsorted or a sorted T cell fraction (not recorded which). The CDR3 DNA sequence: TGTGCCAGCAGTTTATCCCTATTTTCAGGGAGCGGGGAGACCCAGTACTTC. As protein: CASSLSLFSGSGETQYF.